The table lists the clone carrying this T cell receptor beta chain with many counts. No antigen is known for it. The data were obtained in a study of spatial heterogeneity in lung cancer. Study-wide results and caveats: Resection saw ubiquitous expanded tumor TCRs appear in blood more than follow-up did.

Per germline, CDR1 DFQATT and CDR2 SNEGSKA (reference sequence). The CDR3 has 15 residues. V was clipped by 1 base and J by 4 bases, with 14 bases between them. Time point described: sample taken at primary tumor resection. Whole RNA from tumor, nontumor lung or frozen PBMC was sequenced unsorted. The donor population consisted of more than 55 patients with untreated, early-stage non-small cell lung cancer. Every TCR cDNA molecule bore a unique molecular identifier. TCRdb passed the 5' RACE reads through MiXCR, listing each CDR3 protein once. Among around 40,000 distinct CDR3 sequences, under 7% were seen once, and the ten largest hold roughly 12%.

The sample consisted of PBMCs, taken at surgery. The sequence derives from a male donor with early-stage non-small cell lung cancer. The genes are TRBV20-1 and TRBJ1-5; D is perhaps TRBD1 (5 bases). The CDR3 DNA reads TGCAGTGCTAGAGCCGGGTCAGGGTGGAATCAGCCCCAGCATTTT. Encoded protein: CSARAGSGWNQPQHF.